One sample yielded the 28 T cell receptor beta chains listed below, sequenced in a study of identical twins' blood T cells. A single record per CDR3 protein comes from TCRdb applying MiXCR to the 5' RACE reads. The data show 400,000 or so distinct CDR3 sequences, over 25% seen once. The source material was PBMCs. These receptors were taken from a woman aged 18 to 55 in good health.

CDR3 DNA: TGTGCCAGCACCTCAGGGGGATTGGTGACTGAAGCTTTCTTT. Encoded protein: CASTSGGLVTEAFF. The chain employs TRBV7-9 and TRBJ1-1, with 7 bases matching TRBD1. This CDR3 spans 14 amino acids. Germline V gene sequence: CDR1 SEHNR, CDR2 FQNEAQ (reference sequence). V shed 7 bases and J 5 bases; nucleotides not matched to a gene: 10.

This clonotype has more than one count but fewer than ten. V is TRBV6-2 or TRBV6-3 and J is TRBJ1-1; D uncertain. Germline-derived CDR1 and CDR2 are MNHEY and SVGEGT. The V and J ends lost 2 bases and 8 bases respectively, with 9 bases between them. This CDR3 has 12 residues. The CDR3: CASSYRTGEAFF. The DNA for the CDR3 is TGTGCCAGCAGTTACAGGACGGGGGAAGCTTTCTTT.

This clonotype was recorded a few times. The chain has TRBV10-3 and TRBJ2-3; TRBD2 might be the D (6 bases). Germline CDR1 reads ENHRY; CDR2 reads SYGVKD. V lost 10 bases, J lost 6 bases, and 17 bases lay in between. There are 13 residues in the CDR3. CDR3 protein: CATGPQEGDTQYF. The CDR3 DNA reads as TGTGCCACGGGACCGCAGGAGGGGGATACGCAGTATTTT.

The V and J genes are TRBV6-2 or TRBV6-3 and TRBJ2-7; the match to TRBD2 covers 14 bases. Germline trimming cut 5 bases from V and 0 bases from J; bases unmatched to any gene: 9. The CDR3 has 18 amino acids. Looked up from germline, CDR1 is MNHEY and CDR2 is SVGEGT. The CDR3 is CASSTPRTSGRNSYEQYF. The CDR3 coding sequence is TGTGCCAGCAGTACACCAAGGACTAGCGGGAGGAACTCCTACGAGCAGTACTTC.

Of note for this clonotype: This may be a read error: a much more frequent sequence differs by one nucleotide. The V and J genes are TRBV2 and TRBJ1-1; no firm D call. V was clipped by 8 bases and J by 8 bases, with 15 bases between them. The CDR3 is 12 residues long. Per germline, CDR1 SNHLY and CDR2 FYNNEI. The DNA for the CDR3 is TGTGCCAGCGTCACAAAAGTGAGGGAAGCTTTCTTT. Encoded protein: CASVTKVREAFF.

This clonotype has more than one count but fewer than ten. The chain has TRBV14 and TRBJ2-5; the D gene is possibly TRBD1 (5 bases). This CDR3 has 15 amino acids. The germline V and J ends were trimmed by 4 bases and 1 base, with 13 bases remaining between them. Germline CDR1 reads SGHDN; CDR2 reads FVKESK. The CDR3 DNA reads as TGTGCCAGCAGCCCCTACTGGACACTCCAAGAGACCCAGTACTTC. It yields the protein CASSPYWTLQETQYF.

This clonotype was seen only a few times. J is TRBJ2-3 and V is TRBV7-9; tentatively, D is TRBD2 (5 bases). This CDR3 spans 16 amino acids. The germline CDR1 and CDR2 sequences are SEHNR and FQNEAQ (reference sequence). Trimming shortened V by 0 bases and J by 4 bases, and 14 bases separated the two germline ends. As DNA, the CDR3 is TGTGCCAGCAGCTTAGCTCTAGCTGGAGCCGCAGATACGCAGTATTTT. The encoded protein is CASSLALAGAADTQYF.

About this clonotype: This may come from a read error, since a much larger clone is one base off. The V call is TRBV7-2, the J call TRBJ1-3, with a possible D match to TRBD1 (6 bases). The CDR3 length is 15 residues. From germline, CDR1 is SGHTA and CDR2 FQGNSA. The CDR3 DNA reads as TGTGCCAGCAGCTTAGGCGGGACAACTGGAAACACCGTATATTTT. Its protein is CASSLGGTTGNTVYF.

Notes on this clonotype: A read error is possible here, since a much larger clone lies one base away. The chain joins TRBV29-1 to TRBJ1-1; 9 nucleotides agree with TRBD1. The germline V gene has CDR1 SQVTM and CDR2 ANQGSEA. The CDR3 contains 13 residues. For the CDR3, the DNA is TGCGGCGCCGCACAGGGGGCGGACACTGAAGCTTTCTTT. Its translation: CGAAQGADTEAFF. Full variable domain (missing parts from reference TRBV29-1 and TRBJ1-1): SAVISQKPSRDICQRGTSLTIQCQVDSQVTMMFWYRQQPGQSLTLIATANQGSEATYESGFVIDKFPISRPNLTFSTLTVSNMSPEDSSIYLCGAAQGADTEAFFGQGTRLTVV.

This clonotype was recorded once. The chain couples TRBV5-1 to TRBJ2-1; no clear D. Trimming cost V 1 base and J 8 bases, with 16 bases left between them. CDR1 and CDR2 from the germline V gene are SGHRS and YFSETQ. This CDR3 is 15 amino acids long. CDR3 amino acids: CASSLRVGGFDEQFF. In nucleotides, the CDR3 is TGCGCCAGCAGCTTGCGGGTCGGCGGCTTCGATGAGCAGTTCTTC.

This clonotype was seen more than once but under ten times. The rearrangement joins TRBV7-2 to TRBJ1-5; tentative D call: TRBD1 (6 bases). CDR1 is SGHTA and CDR2 is FQGNSA in the germline V gene. V was clipped by 5 bases and J by 6 bases, with 20 bases between them. The CDR3 length is 16 residues. CDR3 DNA sequence: TGTGCCAGCAGCCCAAACGGGGGCGCAAATGGTCAGCCCCAGCATTTT. Encoded protein: CASSPNGGANGQPQHF.

This clonotype was seen only a few times. The chain employs TRBV27 and TRBJ2-2, with a tentative D call TRBD1 (6 bases). The CDR3 runs 16 residues. Trimming shortened V by 6 bases and J by 2 bases, and 16 bases separated the two germline ends. Per the germline V gene, CDR1 is MNHEY and CDR2 is SMNVEV (reference sequence). CDR3 coding DNA: TGTGCCAGCAGCCAAATACGGACAGACAACACCGGGGAGCTGTTTTTT. This sequence encodes CASSQIRTDNTGELFF.

This clonotype came up a few times. The chain has TRBV6-2 or TRBV6-3 and TRBJ1-2; D call uncertain. The V and J ends lost 6 bases and 0 bases respectively, with 11 bases between them. Germline V gives CDR1 MNHEY, CDR2 SVGEGT. The CDR3 runs 14 residues. The CDR3 loop reads CASSPATTNYGYTF. The CDR3 DNA reads TGTGCCAGCAGCCCGGCGACAACTAACTATGGCTACACCTTC.

This clonotype was observed at least ten times. The chain recombines TRBV29-1 with TRBJ1-1; TRBD1 is a possible D gene (6 bases). CDR3 length: 13 residues. The V gene lost 7 bases and the J gene lost 0 bases, with 12 bases spanning the gap. Germline CDR1 reads SQVTM; CDR2 reads ANQGSEA. In DNA, the CDR3 is TGCAGCGATACCGGACAGATGAACACTGAAGCTTTCTTT. Protein product: CSDTGQMNTEAFF.

The V and J genes are TRBV20-1 and TRBJ1-1; unclear D gene. Germline V gene lookup returns CDR1 DFQATT and CDR2 SNEGSKA (reference sequence). This CDR3 contains 12 residues. Between the trimmed V and J ends, which lost 1 base and 4 bases, there was a span of 7 bases. The CDR3 sequence: CSARVGFTEAFF. The CDR3 region has the DNA TGCAGTGCTAGAGTGGGTTTCACTGAAGCTTTCTTT.

The CDR3 is CSANGLAGGKDEQFF. The CDR3 DNA reads as TGCAGCGCTAATGGACTAGCGGGAGGAAAGGATGAGCAGTTCTTC. This chain joins TRBV29-1 and TRBJ2-1; 14 bases are shared with TRBD2. V lost 7 bases and J lost 8; bases outside the gene matches: 10. The V gene's germline CDR1 is SQVTM and CDR2 ANQGSEA. The CDR3 is 15 amino acids.

This clonotype has just a few counts. V and J are TRBV7-6 and TRBJ2-2; 10 nucleotides align to TRBD2. This CDR3 region has 16 residues. V dropped 3 bases and J dropped 4; count of bases not matched to a gene: 5. The V gene's germline CDR1 is SGHVS and CDR2 FNYEAQ. In DNA form, the CDR3 reads TGTGCCAGCAGCTTTGAACTAGCGGGATTCACCGGGGAGCTGTTTTTT. Encoded protein: CASSFELAGFTGELFF.

The chain uses TRBV2 and TRBJ2-1, with D possibly matching TRBD1 (5 bases). Between the trimmed V and J ends, which lost 4 bases and 8 bases, there was a span of 12 bases. This CDR3 has 13 amino acids. Germline V gene data show CDR1 as SNHLY and CDR2 as FYNNEI. Here the CDR3 reads CASSGPGSYEQFF. The DNA for the CDR3 is TGTGCCAGCAGTGGACCAGGGTCCTATGAGCAGTTCTTC.

The V call is TRBV9, the J call TRBJ1-2, with D uncertain. The germline CDR1 and CDR2 sequences are SGDLS and YYNGEE. The CDR3 runs to 18 residues. V lost 0 bases and J 4 bases, leaving 22 bases between the germline ends. CDR3 residues: CASSVEGTGPPWVYGYTF. Here the CDR3 DNA reads TGTGCCAGCAGCGTAGAAGGAACTGGGCCTCCGTGGGTCTATGGCTACACCTTC.

This clonotype was recorded many times. The V call is TRBV6-4, the J call TRBJ2-1, with D perhaps TRBD1 or TRBD2 (5 bases each). This CDR3 is 15 amino acids long. V gave up 6 bases and J gave up 4 bases, with 16 bases separating them. Germline CDR1 and CDR2: MRHNA and SNTAGT. The chain's CDR3 is CASRERDGLYNEQFF. The CDR3 bases are TGTGCCAGCAGAGAACGGGACGGTTTGTACAATGAGCAGTTCTTC.

This clonotype has just a few counts. This CDR3 reads CASSPLDLGGRYYEQYF. DNA of the CDR3: TGTGCCAGCAGCCCTTTAGACCTGGGCGGGAGATACTACGAGCAGTACTTC. The chain uses TRBV12-3 or TRBV12-4 and TRBJ2-7; 7 positions agree with TRBD2. The V segment lost 6 bases and the J segment 3 bases; nucleotides outside the gene matches: 17. The CDR3 length is 17 residues.

The sample holds a few counts of this clonotype. This rearrangement joins TRBV29-1 to TRBJ2-7; perhaps TRBD1 as D (5 bases). The germline gives CDR1 SQVTM, CDR2 ANQGSEA. The CDR3 spans 13 residues. The ends were cut back, 6 bases at V and 5 bases at J, with 17 bases in the middle. The CDR3 sequence: CSVDQGDGHEQYF. The CDR3 nucleotides read TGCAGCGTCGACCAGGGTGATGGACACGAGCAGTACTTC.

This clonotype has a handful of counts. This chain uses TRBV7-9 with TRBJ1-1; D possibly corresponds to TRBD1 (5 bases). This CDR3 contains 15 residues. The germline V gene has CDR1 SEHNR and CDR2 FQNEAQ (reference sequence). With 3 bases removed from V and 1 base from J, the gap between germline ends came to 12 bases. The CDR3 protein is CASSFRGVGNTEAFF. CDR3 coding DNA: TGTGCCAGCAGCTTTAGGGGCGTCGGGAACACTGAAGCTTTCTTT.

This clonotype was counted a few times. CDR3 DNA sequence: TGTGCCAGCAGCCCAGACAGGGGCCAGTACTTC. It translates to CASSPDRGQYF. The rearrangement uses TRBV11-3 and TRBJ2-4; 8 bases map to TRBD1. The CDR3 is 11 amino acids. The ends lost 5 bases at V and 13 bases at J; junction bases unmatched: 4. Germline CDR1 reads SGHNT; CDR2 reads YENEEA.

This clonotype has more than one count but fewer than ten. The chain has TRBV13 and TRBJ2-5; 7 bases line up with TRBD1. Germline assignment: CDR1 PRHDT and CDR2 FYEKMQ (reference sequence). With V trimmed by 5 bases and J by 4 bases, 16 bases remained unmatched. There are 17 residues in the CDR3. The CDR3 here is CASSEHTTMTGTETQYF. CDR3 sequence (DNA): TGTGCCAGCAGCGAACATACAACAATGACAGGGACAGAGACCCAGTACTTC.

The genes are TRBV5-8 and TRBJ2-7; the D is unclear. V shed 2 bases and J shed 0 bases, with 9 bases lying between them. CDR1 is SGHTS, CDR2 YDEGEE, per germline. This CDR3 region has 14 residues. DNA of the CDR3: TGTGCCAGCAGCTTAGGAGCGACCTCCTACGAGCAGTACTTC. Encoded protein: CASSLGATSYEQYF.

This clonotype was counted a few times. This chain joins TRBV12-3 or TRBV12-4 and TRBJ1-1; possible D gene TRBD1, 5 bases. The CDR3 is made up of 13 amino acids. V was shortened by 4 bases and J by 4 bases, with 10 bases between the two germline ends. The CDR3 sequence: CASSSFGGTEAFF. DNA for the CDR3: TGTGCCAGCAGTTCGTTTGGGGGCACTGAAGCTTTCTTT.

The chain has TRBV18 and TRBJ2-2; D unclear. The V gene's germline CDR1 is KGHSH and CDR2 LQKENI. Between the trimmed V and J ends, which lost 5 bases and 4 bases, there was a span of 14 bases. This CDR3 is built from 15 residues. CDR3 sequence (DNA): TGTGCCAGCTCATATGTGGTCAGCAGCACCGGGGAGCTGTTTTTT. It is translated as CASSYVVSSTGELFF.